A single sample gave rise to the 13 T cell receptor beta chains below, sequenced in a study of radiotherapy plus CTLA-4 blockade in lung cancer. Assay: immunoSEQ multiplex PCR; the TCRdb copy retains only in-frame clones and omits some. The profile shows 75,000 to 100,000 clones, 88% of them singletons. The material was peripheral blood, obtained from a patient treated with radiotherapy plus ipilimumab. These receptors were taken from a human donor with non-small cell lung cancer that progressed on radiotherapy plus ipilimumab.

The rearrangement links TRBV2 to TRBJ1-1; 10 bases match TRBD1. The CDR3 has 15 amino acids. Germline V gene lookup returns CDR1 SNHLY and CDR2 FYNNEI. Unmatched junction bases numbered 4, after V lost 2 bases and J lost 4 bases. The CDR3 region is CASSEMDRGTTEAFF. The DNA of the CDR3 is TGTGCCAGCAGTGAAATGGACAGGGGGACCACTGAAGCTTTCTTT.

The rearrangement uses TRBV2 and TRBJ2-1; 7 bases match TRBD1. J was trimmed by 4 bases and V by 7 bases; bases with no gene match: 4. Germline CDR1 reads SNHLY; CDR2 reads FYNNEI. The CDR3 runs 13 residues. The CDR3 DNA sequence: TGTGCCAGCAACAGGGGCAGGTACAATGAGCAGTTCTTC. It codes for CASNRGRYNEQFF. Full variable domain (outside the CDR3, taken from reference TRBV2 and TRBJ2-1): EPEVTQTPSHQVTQMGQEVILRCVPISNHLYFYWYRQILGQKVEFLVSFYNNEISEKSEIFDDQFSVERPDGSNFTLKIRSTKLEDSAMYFCASNRGRYNEQFFGPGTRLTVL.

CDR3 nucleotides: TGTGCCAGTAGTCTCGACAGGCTTCCATATGGCTACACCTTC. Its protein is CASSLDRLPYGYTF. The chain uses TRBV19 and TRBJ1-2; weak D call: TRBD1 (6 bases). CDR1 LNHDA and CDR2 SQIVND come from the germline V gene (reference sequence). The CDR3 sequence is 14 residues long. The germline V and J ends were trimmed by 5 bases and 5 bases, with 15 bases remaining between them. The full variable domain, rest sourced from reference TRBV19 and TRBJ1-2, is DGGITQSPKYLFRKEGQNVTLSCEQNLNHDAMYWYRQDPGQGLRLIYYSQIVNDFQKGDIAEGYSVSREKKESFPLTVTSAQKNPTAFYLCASSLDRLPYGYTFGSGTRLTVV.

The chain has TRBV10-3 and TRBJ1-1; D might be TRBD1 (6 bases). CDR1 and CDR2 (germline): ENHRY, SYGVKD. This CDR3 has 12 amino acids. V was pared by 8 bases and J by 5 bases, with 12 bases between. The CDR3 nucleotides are TGTGCCATCGGAGGGGGAGGGACTGAAGCTTTCTTT. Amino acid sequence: CAIGGGGTEAFF.

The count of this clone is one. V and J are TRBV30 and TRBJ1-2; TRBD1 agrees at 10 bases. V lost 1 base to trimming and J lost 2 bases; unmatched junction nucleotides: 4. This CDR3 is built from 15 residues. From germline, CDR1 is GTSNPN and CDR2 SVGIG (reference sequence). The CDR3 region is CAWSADRGRNYGYTF. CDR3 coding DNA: TGTGCCTGGAGTGCCGACAGGGGGCGGAACTATGGCTACACCTTC.

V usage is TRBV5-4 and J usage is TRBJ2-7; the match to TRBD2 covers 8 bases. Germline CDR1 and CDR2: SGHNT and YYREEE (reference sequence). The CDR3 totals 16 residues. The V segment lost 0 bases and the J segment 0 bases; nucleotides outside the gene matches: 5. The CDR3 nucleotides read TGTGCCAGCAGCTTGGATCCTAGCGGGTCCTCCTACGAGCAGTACTTC. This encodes CASSLDPSGSSYEQYF.

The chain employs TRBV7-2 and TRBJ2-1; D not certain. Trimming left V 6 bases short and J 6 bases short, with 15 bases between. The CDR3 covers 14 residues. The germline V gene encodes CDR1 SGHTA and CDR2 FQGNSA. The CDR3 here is CASRLSSQGNEQFF. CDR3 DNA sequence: TGTGCCAGCAGACTTAGCTCCCAAGGCAATGAGCAGTTCTTC.

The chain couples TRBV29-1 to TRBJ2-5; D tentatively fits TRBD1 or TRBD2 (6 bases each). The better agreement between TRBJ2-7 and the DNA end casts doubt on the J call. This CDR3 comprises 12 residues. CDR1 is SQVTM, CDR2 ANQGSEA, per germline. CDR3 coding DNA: TGCAGCGTTGGGGGGGCGGGCGACGAGCAGTACTTC. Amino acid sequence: CSVGGAGDEQYF.

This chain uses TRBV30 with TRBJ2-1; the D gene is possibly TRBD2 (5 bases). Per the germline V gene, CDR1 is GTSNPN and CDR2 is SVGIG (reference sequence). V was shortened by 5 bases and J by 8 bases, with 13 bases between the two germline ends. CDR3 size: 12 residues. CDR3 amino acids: CAWGIRSDEQFF. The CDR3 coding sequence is TGTGCCTGGGGAATCCGTAGCGATGAGCAGTTCTTC.

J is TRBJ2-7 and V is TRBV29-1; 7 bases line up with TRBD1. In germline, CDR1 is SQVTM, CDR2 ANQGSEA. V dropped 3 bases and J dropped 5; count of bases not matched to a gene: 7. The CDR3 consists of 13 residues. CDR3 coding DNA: TGCAGCGTTGAGACAGGGAGAGGTGACGAGCAGTACTTC. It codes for CSVETGRGDEQYF.

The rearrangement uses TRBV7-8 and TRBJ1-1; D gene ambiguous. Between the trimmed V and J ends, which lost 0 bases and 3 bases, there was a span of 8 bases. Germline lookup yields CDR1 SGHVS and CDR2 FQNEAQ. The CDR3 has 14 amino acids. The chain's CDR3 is CASSLAEGYTEAFF. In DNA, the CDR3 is TGTGCCAGCAGCTTAGCTGAGGGATACACTGAAGCTTTCTTT.

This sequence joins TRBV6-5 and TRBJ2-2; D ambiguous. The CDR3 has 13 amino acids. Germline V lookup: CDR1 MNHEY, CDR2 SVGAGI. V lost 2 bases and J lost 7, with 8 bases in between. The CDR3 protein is CASSYVSSGELFF. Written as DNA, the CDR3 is TGTGCCAGCAGTTACGTCTCCAGCGGGGAGCTGTTTTTT.

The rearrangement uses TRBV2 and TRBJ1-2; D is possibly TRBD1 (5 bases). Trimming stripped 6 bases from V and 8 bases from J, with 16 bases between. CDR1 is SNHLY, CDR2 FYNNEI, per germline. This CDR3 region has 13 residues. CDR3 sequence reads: CASRPGREGGYTF. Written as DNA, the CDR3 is TGTGCCAGCAGGCCCGGCAGGGAGGGGGGCTACACCTTC.